This passage covers 30 T cell receptor beta chains from one sample sequenced in a study of type 1 regulatory T cells. These TCRs' antigens remain unknown. TCRdb reanalysed the reads using MiXCR and keeps one entry per CDR3 protein. The sample consists of 55,000 to 65,000 distinct CDR3 sequences, 62% of them appearing once. The sequenced material came from cultured non-Tr1 T cells, either the whole culture or a sorted T cell fraction (not recorded which). These receptors originate from a human donor in good health.

This chain uses TRBV7-9 with TRBJ2-1, with 8 bases fitting TRBD2. The CDR3 is 18 residues long. Germline CDR1 SEHNR, CDR2 FQNEAQ (reference sequence). V trimming: 7 bases; J trimming: 9 bases; junction bases outside the gene matches: 23. In DNA, the CDR3 is TGTGCCAGCATCCGGGTACTAGCGGATATTGGGACCGGGGCTGAGCAGTTCTTC. This encodes CASIRVLADIGTGAEQFF. Complete variable domain (other parts from reference TRBV7-9 and TRBJ2-1): DTGVSQNPRHKITKRGQNVTFRCDPISEHNRLYWYRQTLGQGPEFLTYFQNEAQLEKSRLLSDRFSAERPKGSFSTLEIQRTEQGDSAMYLCASIRVLADIGTGAEQFFGPGTRLTVL.

V is TRBV6-1 and J is TRBJ2-4; 9 nucleotides match TRBD1. Trimming removed 6 bases from V and 0 bases from J; junction bases left unmatched: 15. This CDR3 region has 19 residues. Germline CDR1 and CDR2: MNHNS and SASEGT. The CDR3 DNA sequence: TGTGCCAGCAGCGCCGGGACAGGGAATTTCAGAATAGCCAAAAACATTCAGTACTTC. Residues: CASSAGTGNFRIAKNIQYF.

V usage is TRBV27 and J usage is TRBJ1-1; D unclear. Germline V lookup: CDR1 MNHEY, CDR2 SMNVEV (reference sequence). Trimming stripped 6 bases from V and 6 bases from J, with 8 bases between. The CDR3 totals 11 residues. For the CDR3, the DNA is TGTGCCAGCAGGGGAAACGCTGAAGCTTTCTTT. This codes for CASRGNAEAFF.

Comment on this clonotype: A read error may explain this, as a much larger clone is one base away. This sequence joins TRBV12-3 or TRBV12-4 and TRBJ2-3; perhaps D is TRBD1 or TRBD2 (6 bases each). The CDR3 is 16 amino acids. V was clipped by 5 bases and J by 0 bases, with 15 bases between them. The CDR3 coding sequence is TGTGCCAGCAGTCCCCGGGGGCTAGTGAGCACAGATACGCAGTATTTT. It yields the protein CASSPRGLVSTDTQYF.

The V call is TRBV30, the J call TRBJ2-7; 7 bases agree with TRBD1. The CDR3 spans 19 residues. V lost 2 bases to trimming and J lost 4 bases; unmatched junction nucleotides: 23. Germline V gene sequence: CDR1 GTSNPN, CDR2 SVGIG (reference sequence). CDR3 sequence reads: CAWSPRVRGFEQGIYEQYF. CDR3 nucleotide sequence: TGTGCCTGGAGTCCGAGGGTCAGAGGTTTTGAACAGGGGATTTACGAGCAGTACTTC.

The V and J genes are TRBV9 and TRBJ2-5; 7 bases align to TRBD2. The V gene end was trimmed by 0 bases and the J gene end by 7 bases; junction bases not matched to a gene: 12. The germline CDR1 and CDR2 sequences are SGDLS and YYNGEE. The CDR3 contains 16 residues. CDR3 sequence (DNA): TGTGCCAGCAGCGTAGCTAGTGGGGAGGGGTCGGTGACCCAGTACTTC. Amino acids: CASSVASGEGSVTQYF.

V is TRBV7-9 and J is TRBJ2-1; the match to TRBD2 covers 11 bases. J lost 4 bases, V lost 1 base, and 12 bases had no gene match. Germline V gene sequence: CDR1 SEHNR, CDR2 FQNEAQ (reference sequence). This CDR3 comprises 19 residues. The DNA for the CDR3 is TGTGCCAGCAGCTTAGAAAGGCGTCTAGCGGGAGGATCGTACAATGAGCAGTTCTTC. It specifies CASSLERRLAGGSYNEQFF. Supplemented by reference TRBV7-9 and TRBJ2-1, the full variable domain reads DTGVSQNPRHKITKRGQNVTFRCDPISEHNRLYWYRQTLGQGPEFLTYFQNEAQLEKSRLLSDRFSAERPKGSFSTLEIQRTEQGDSAMYLCASSLERRLAGGSYNEQFFGPGTRLTVL.

The V and J genes are TRBV20-1 and TRBJ1-5; maybe TRBD1 (5 bases). This CDR3 is 15 amino acids long. V was clipped by 6 bases and J by 5 bases, with 20 bases between them. CDR1 and CDR2 (germline): DFQATT, SNEGSKA (reference sequence). The CDR3, as DNA: TGCAGTGCCTCTGGGCTGGGGGGAGGCCATCAGCCCCAGCATTTT. It specifies CSASGLGGGHQPQHF.

This chain uses TRBV29-1 with TRBJ1-2; possible D gene TRBD1, 5 bases. The CDR3 length is 12 residues. With 6 bases removed from V and 5 bases from J, the gap between germline ends came to 13 bases. In germline, CDR1 is SQVTM, CDR2 ANQGSEA. The CDR3 protein is CSVVGTEYGYTF. The CDR3 coding sequence is TGCAGCGTGGTTGGGACGGAATATGGCTACACCTTC.

The chain employs TRBV6-6 and TRBJ2-1, with TRBD2 as a possible D gene (5 bases). Germline loops: CDR1 MNHNY, CDR2 SVGAGI (reference sequence). CDR3 length: 15 residues. Between the trimmed V and J ends, which lost 6 bases and 9 bases, there was a span of 21 bases. The CDR3 is CASSSTSSAWVEQFF. In nucleotides, the CDR3 is TGTGCCAGCAGCTCTACTAGTTCCGCGTGGGTTGAGCAGTTCTTC.

This chain uses TRBV3-1 with TRBJ2-1, with 11 positions matching TRBD2. The CDR3 is 15 amino acids. Looked up from germline, CDR1 is LGHDT and CDR2 is YNNKEL (reference sequence). With V trimmed by 2 bases and J by 7 bases, 4 bases remained unmatched. CDR3 residues: CASSQWTSGSNEQFF. The CDR3 nucleotides read TGTGCCAGCAGCCAATGGACTAGCGGGTCGAATGAGCAGTTCTTC.

This chain connects TRBV9 to TRBJ1-5, with 10 positions matching TRBD1. Germline V CDR1 and CDR2: SGDLS, YYNGEE. The ends lost 4 bases at V and 10 bases at J; junction bases unmatched: 11. This CDR3 is built from 15 residues. The DNA of the CDR3 is TGTGCCAGCAGCTCGGGGGGGACAGGGGAGTCACCCCAGCATTTT. It translates to CASSSGGTGESPQHF.

CDR3 loop: CASSLVADQETQYF. Written as DNA, the CDR3 is TGCGCCAGCAGCTTGGTGGCGGACCAAGAGACCCAGTACTTC. The chain carries TRBV5-1 and TRBJ2-5; unclear D gene. The germline V and J ends were trimmed by 0 bases and 0 bases, with 6 bases remaining between them. This CDR3 is built from 14 residues. In germline, CDR1 is SGHRS, CDR2 YFSETQ.

The sample holds one count of this clonotype. The V and J genes are TRBV6-5 and TRBJ1-2; TRBD1 might be the D (6 bases). This CDR3 has 13 amino acids. From germline, CDR1 is MNHEY and CDR2 SVGAGI. Trimming cost V 4 bases and J 4 bases, with 10 bases left between them. Written as DNA, the CDR3 is TGTGCCAGCAGTTTTGGACAGATCTATGGCTACACCTTC. It codes for CASSFGQIYGYTF.

This clonotype occurred a few times. This chain joins TRBV29-1 and TRBJ1-1, with D possibly being TRBD1 (5 bases). This CDR3 is built from 14 residues. The ends were cut back, 5 bases at V and 1 base at J, with 14 bases in the middle. CDR1 is SQVTM, CDR2 ANQGSEA, per germline. This CDR3 reads CSVWQGYSNTEAFF. The CDR3 DNA reads as TGCAGCGTTTGGCAGGGCTACTCGAACACTGAAGCTTTCTTT.

CDR3 amino acids: CASSANLGSQETQYF. The CDR3 DNA follows: TGTGCCAGCTCGGCCAACCTGGGGTCCCAAGAGACCCAGTACTTC. J is TRBJ2-5 and V is TRBV18; no clear D. Germline V lookup: CDR1 KGHSH, CDR2 LQKENI. Trimming shortened V by 6 bases and J by 1 base, and 15 bases separated the two germline ends. The CDR3 is made up of 15 amino acids.

The rearrangement uses TRBV24-1 and TRBJ2-7; 14 bases are shared with TRBD2. V gave up 4 bases and J gave up 7 bases; unmatched junction bases: 8. The CDR3 has 16 amino acids. Per germline, CDR1 KGHDR and CDR2 SFDVKD. The DNA of the CDR3 is TGTGCCACCAGTGACGGTGGACTAGCGGGAGGAAGAGAGCAGTACTTC. This codes for CATSDGGLAGGREQYF.

This clonotype was observed many times. For the CDR3, the DNA is TGTGCCAGCAGCTTACGACCGACTTGGGAGCTGTTTTTT. Its protein product is CASSLRPTWELFF. The chain links TRBV7-2 to TRBJ2-2, with D uncertain. V lost 2 bases and J lost 9, with 10 bases in between. The CDR3 sequence is 13 residues long. Germline loops: CDR1 SGHTA, CDR2 FQGNSA.

This chain uses TRBV19 with TRBJ2-1; D perhaps matches TRBD2 (6 bases). The germline CDR1 and CDR2 sequences are LNHDA and SQIVND (reference sequence). Trimming took 6 bases from V and 2 from J, leaving 14 bases between them. The CDR3 totals 15 residues. The CDR3 is CASRPERATYNEQFF. DNA of the CDR3: TGTGCCAGTAGACCCGAGCGGGCCACCTACAATGAGCAGTTCTTC. The whole variable domain, filled in from reference TRBV19 and TRBJ2-1, reads DGGITQSPKYLFRKEGQNVTLSCEQNLNHDAMYWYRQDPGQGLRLIYYSQIVNDFQKGDIAEGYSVSREKKESFPLTVTSAQKNPTAFYLCASRPERATYNEQFFGPGTRLTVL.

The table lists this clonotype with many counts. The genes are TRBV10-3 and TRBJ2-3; no definite D call. Germline V gene lookup returns CDR1 ENHRY and CDR2 SYGVKD. V lost 11 bases, J lost 2 bases, and 11 bases lay in between. The CDR3 consists of 12 residues. The CDR3 protein is CASGRNTDTQYF. Here the CDR3 DNA reads TGTGCCTCAGGCCGGAACACAGATACGCAGTATTTT.

The chain carries TRBV14 and TRBJ2-1, with a possible D match to TRBD2 (6 bases). Trimming cost V 2 bases and J 2 bases, with 10 bases left between them. CDR1 and CDR2 from the germline V gene are SGHDN and FVKESK. The CDR3 consists of 15 residues. The CDR3 here is CASSQQAGPYNEQFF. The CDR3 region has the DNA TGTGCCAGCAGCCAACAGGCGGGGCCCTACAATGAGCAGTTCTTC.

The genes are TRBV20-1 and TRBJ2-3; possible D gene TRBD2, 6 bases. Trimming cost V 3 bases and J 4 bases, with 17 bases left between them. Germline loops: CDR1 DFQATT, CDR2 SNEGSKA (reference sequence). CDR3 length equals 15 residues. The CDR3 protein is CSASTPTSFSDTQYF. Here the CDR3 DNA reads TGCAGTGCTAGCACCCCGACTAGTTTTTCAGATACGCAGTATTTT.

The chain joins TRBV20-1 to TRBJ1-2; possibly TRBD1 for D (5 bases). Trimming took 0 bases from V and 7 from J, leaving 15 bases between them. This CDR3 comprises 14 residues. CDR1 and CDR2 (germline): DFQATT, SNEGSKA (reference sequence). The CDR3 DNA reads TGCAGTGCTAGAGATCCCGCCAGGGCGGTTGGCTACACCTTC. Amino acid sequence: CSARDPARAVGYTF.

The chain is built from TRBV20-1 and TRBJ2-7, with 12 bases identical to TRBD1. CDR3 length: 20 residues. V shed 1 base and J 6 bases; nucleotides not matched to a gene: 22. Looked up from germline, CDR1 is DFQATT and CDR2 is SNEGSKA (reference sequence). The DNA of the CDR3 is TGCAGTGCTAGAGCTCCCCCCGGGACAGGGGGCAGGGAGGAAGGGTCCGAGCAGTACTTC. This translates into CSARAPPGTGGREEGSEQYF.

This clonotype came up a few times. The genes are TRBV27 and TRBJ2-5; D tentatively reads TRBD1 or TRBD2 (5 bases each). Trimming removed 10 bases at V and 2 bases at J, with 20 bases between. Germline V gene data show CDR1 as MNHEY and CDR2 as SMNVEV (reference sequence). There are 15 residues in the CDR3. CDR3 sequence: CATQGTGLDQETQYF. As DNA, the CDR3 is TGTGCCACCCAAGGGACGGGCCTTGATCAAGAGACCCAGTACTTC.

V usage is TRBV6-1 and J usage is TRBJ2-7, with TRBD2 matching over 9 bases. The J segment lost 4 bases and the V segment lost 4 bases, leaving 8 bases of the junction unmatched. CDR1 and CDR2 (germline): MNHNS, SASEGT. The CDR3 is 15 residues long. The CDR3 bases are TGTGCCAGCAGTGTTGGGACTAGCCACAGTTACGAGCAGTACTTC. Encoded protein: CASSVGTSHSYEQYF.

The chain employs TRBV9 and TRBJ2-7; 9 bases line up with TRBD1. This CDR3 is built from 14 residues. The V gene's germline CDR1 is SGDLS and CDR2 YYNGEE. J gave up 4 bases and V 2 bases, and 4 bases lay outside the gene matches. DNA for the CDR3: TGTGCCAGCAGCGTTGGACAGGGGAGATACGAGCAGTACTTC. Its protein product is CASSVGQGRYEQYF.

In this sample, this clonotype turned up many times. CDR3 sequence: CASSQDQPRLAGGTGELFF. As DNA, the CDR3 is TGCGCCAGCAGCCAAGATCAGCCACGACTAGCGGGAGGGACCGGGGAGCTGTTTTTT. The chain combines TRBV4-3 with TRBJ2-2, with TRBD2 matching over 14 bases. V was clipped by 0 bases and J by 5 bases; unmatched bases: 8. The CDR3 totals 19 residues. CDR1 is LGHNA and CDR2 is YSLEER in the germline V gene.

The chain has TRBV12-5 and TRBJ2-3; TRBD1 matches at 9 bases. Germline values: CDR1 LGHNT, CDR2 FRNRAP. This CDR3 is 14 amino acids long. Losses at the gene ends were 11 bases for V and 5 bases for J; bases not matched to a gene: 11. The CDR3 DNA is TGTGCTGCCGAAGCGACAGGGGGTGGAGATACGCAGTATTTT. It specifies CAAEATGGGDTQYF. Combining the CDR3 with reference TRBV12-5 and TRBJ2-3 gives the whole variable domain DARVTQTPRHKVTEMGQEVTMRCQPILGHNTVFWYRQTMMQGLELLAYFRNRAPLDDSGMPKDRFSAEMPDATLATLKIQPSEPRDSAVYFCAAEATGGGDTQYFGPGTRLTVL.

This chain connects TRBV19 to TRBJ2-1; D unresolved. This CDR3 is 12 amino acids long. Trimming removed 3 bases from V and 9 bases from J, with 9 bases in between. Germline V lookup: CDR1 LNHDA, CDR2 SQIVND (reference sequence). The CDR3: CASSINLGEQFF. The CDR3, as DNA: TGTGCCAGTAGTATTAATCTAGGTGAGCAGTTCTTC.